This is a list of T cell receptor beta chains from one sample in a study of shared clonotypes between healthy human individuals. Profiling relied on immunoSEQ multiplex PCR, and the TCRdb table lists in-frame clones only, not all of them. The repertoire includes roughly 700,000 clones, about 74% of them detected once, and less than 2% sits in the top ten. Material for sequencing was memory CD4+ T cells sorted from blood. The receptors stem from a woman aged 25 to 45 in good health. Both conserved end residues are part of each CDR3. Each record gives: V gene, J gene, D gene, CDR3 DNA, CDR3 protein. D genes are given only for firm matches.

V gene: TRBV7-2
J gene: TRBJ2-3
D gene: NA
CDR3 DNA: TGTGCCAGCAGCCGGGAGTATGCGCAGTATTTT
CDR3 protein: CASSREYAQYF

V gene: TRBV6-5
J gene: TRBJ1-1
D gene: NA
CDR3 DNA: TGTGCCAGCATAAACAGGGTGTCAGGCACTGAAGCTTTCTTT
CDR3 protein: CASINRVSGTEAFF

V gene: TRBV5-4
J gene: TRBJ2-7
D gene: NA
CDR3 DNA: TGTGCCAGCAGCTTGGCCTCGACTTACGAGCAGTACTTC
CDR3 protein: CASSLASTYEQYF

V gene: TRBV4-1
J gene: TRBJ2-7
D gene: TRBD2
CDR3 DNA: TGCGCCAGCAGCCCGTTTTTCCTCGCGGGAGAAGTAAAGTTCTACGAGCAGTACTTC
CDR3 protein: CASSPFFLAGEVKFYEQYF

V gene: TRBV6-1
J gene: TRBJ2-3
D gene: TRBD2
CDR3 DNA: TGTGCCAGCGTAGATAGCGGGCATTTCACAGATACGCAGTATTTT
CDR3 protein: CASVDSGHFTDTQYF

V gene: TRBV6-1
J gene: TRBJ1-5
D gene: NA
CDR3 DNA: TGTGCCAGCAGTGATTTATCGCACGGAATAAGGGGTCAGCCCCAGCATTTT
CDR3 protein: CASSDLSHGIRGQPQHF

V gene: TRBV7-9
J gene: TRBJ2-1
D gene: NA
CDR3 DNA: TGTGCCAGTTTAGCTTTCAGCTCCTACAATGAGCAGTTCTTC
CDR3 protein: CASLAFSSYNEQFF

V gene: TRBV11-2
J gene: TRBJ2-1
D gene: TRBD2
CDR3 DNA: TGTGCCAGCAGCTTAGGGACTAGCGGGAACTCCTACAATGAGCAGTTCTTC
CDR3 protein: CASSLGTSGNSYNEQFF

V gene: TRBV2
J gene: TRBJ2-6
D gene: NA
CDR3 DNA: TGTGCCAAAAGTATCTCTGGGGCCAACGTCCTGACTTTC
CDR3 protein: CAKSISGANVLTF

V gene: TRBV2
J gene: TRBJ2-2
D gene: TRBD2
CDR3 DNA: TGTGCCAGCAGGGCGGGTAGCGGGCGCACCGGGGAGCTGTTTTTT
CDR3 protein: CASRAGSGRTGELFF

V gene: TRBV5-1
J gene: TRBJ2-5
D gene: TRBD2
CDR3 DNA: TGCGCCAGCAGCTTGAGTAGCGGGATGCAAGAGACCCAGTACTTC
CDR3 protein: CASSLSSGMQETQYF

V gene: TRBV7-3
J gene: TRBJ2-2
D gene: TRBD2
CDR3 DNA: TGTGCCAGCAGCTCGACTAGCGGGAGTGCCGGGGAGCTGTTTTTT
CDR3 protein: CASSSTSGSAGELFF

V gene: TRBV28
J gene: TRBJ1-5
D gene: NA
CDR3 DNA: TGTGCCAGCACACAAACCCTTATTAGCAATCAGCCCCAGCATTTT
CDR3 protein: CASTQTLISNQPQHF

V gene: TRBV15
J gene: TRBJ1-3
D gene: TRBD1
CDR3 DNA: TGTGCCACCAGCAGACTCAGGGGGCACCATTCTGGAAACACCATATATTTT
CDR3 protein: CATSRLRGHHSGNTIYF

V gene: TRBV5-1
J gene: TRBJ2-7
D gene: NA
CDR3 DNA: TGCGCCAGCAGCCAGCAGGGTCCAGTGAGCTCCTACGAGCAGTACTTC
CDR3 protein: CASSQQGPVSSYEQYF

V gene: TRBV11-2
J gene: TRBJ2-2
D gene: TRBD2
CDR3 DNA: TGTGCCAGCAGCTTAGGAGCTAGCGGGAGGGTTAGCACCGGGGAGCTGTTTTTT
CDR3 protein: CASSLGASGRVSTGELFF